A selection of T cell receptor beta chains follows, all from one sample in a study of T-cell memory formation after mild COVID-19. TCRdb called the 5' RACE reads again in MiXCR, with one record for every CDR3 protein. Among hundreds of thousands of distinct CDR3 sequences listed, around an eighth were seen once. The sample was PBMCs or a T cell subset sorted from them (not recorded which). These receptors came from a man aged 18-30 years who had mild COVID-19 (a few samples of this study predate the infection). Cell type and time point are not known. Each CDR3 is given with its conserved first and last residue. D genes are given only for firm matches. A row's size may be missing; if present it is once, few, many or a size class.

J gene | clone size | D gene | V gene | CDR3 DNA | CDR3 protein
TRBJ2-1 | few | NA | TRBV7-8 | TGTGCCAGCAGCTTGGACTTCCAACCCCAGTTCTTC | CASSLDFQPQFF
TRBJ1-1 | once | TRBD1 | TRBV27 | TGTGCCAGCAGTTCGACAGGGGATCAGGCCACTGAAGCTTTCTTT | CASSSTGDQATEAFF
TRBJ1-1 | few | NA | TRBV2 | TGTGCCAGCCGCACGGACACGAACACTGAAGCTTTCTTT | CASRTDTNTEAFF
TRBJ2-7 | NA | NA | TRBV11-2 | TGTGCCAGCAGCCACGACAGGAACGAGCAGTACTTC | CASSHDRNEQYF
TRBJ2-1 | few | TRBD2 | TRBV12-3/TRBV12-4 | TGTGCCAGCAGCCGCTATAGCGGGGGGCCTATTGGTAATGAGCAGTTCTTC | CASSRYSGGPIGNEQFF
TRBJ1-5 | many | NA | TRBV10-3 | TGTGCCATCAGTGACCGGCAGGACGGGCAGCCCCAGCATTTT | CAISDRQDGQPQHF
TRBJ2-5 | few | TRBD1 | TRBV6-2/TRBV6-3 | TGTGCCAGCAGTTACCCCAGGACAGGGAAAGAGACCCAGTACTTC | CASSYPRTGKETQYF
TRBJ2-1 | NA | NA | TRBV6-2/TRBV6-3 | TGTGCCAGCAGCCCCCTCGGGCTTACCTACAATGAGCAGTTCTTC | CASSPLGLTYNEQFF
TRBJ1-5 | few | NA | TRBV6-6 | TGTGCCAGCAGTCTTAGGACAGCGCATCAGCCCCAGCATTTT | CASSLRTAHQPQHF
TRBJ1-1 | NA | NA | TRBV5-1 | TGCGCCAGCAGCGGCCCGGGGCCGGGGACTGAAGCTTTCTTT | CASSGPGPGTEAFF
TRBJ1-1 | NA | NA | TRBV13 | TGTGCCAGCAGCTTAGAGGCAGACACTGAAGCTTTCTTT | CASSLEADTEAFF
TRBJ2-4 | many | TRBD2 | TRBV4-3 | TGCGCCAGCAGCCAAGATCACCCTAGCGGGGGGGGAACCATTCAGTACTTC | CASSQDHPSGGGTIQYF
TRBJ2-3 | few | NA | TRBV7-9 | TGTGCCAGCACCGGGGGGCGATACACAGATACGCAGTATTTT | CASTGGRYTDTQYF
TRBJ1-2 | few | TRBD1 | TRBV12-3/TRBV12-4 | TGTGCCAGCAGGTGGACAGGCTATGGCTACACCTTC | CASRWTGYGYTF
TRBJ1-5 | NA | TRBD1 | TRBV12-3/TRBV12-4 | TGTGCCAGCTCGATCCGACAGGGGCTGGATCAGCCCCAGCATTTT | CASSIRQGLDQPQHF
TRBJ1-4 | many | NA | TRBV4-3 | TGCGCCAGCAGCCGGCTCGGGCTTGAAAAACTGTTTTTT | CASSRLGLEKLFF
TRBJ2-5 | few | TRBD2 | TRBV20-1 | TGCAGTGCTATCACCCCGGGACTAGCTTCTGGAGAGACCCAGTACTTC | CSAITPGLASGETQYF
TRBJ2-3 | few | NA | TRBV15 | TGTGCCACCTCACTGGGGGATCGGAGAGAGCAGTATTTT | CATSLGDRREQYF
TRBJ2-5 | many | TRBD1 | TRBV5-1 | TGCGCCAGCAGCATCTCGACAGGGGGGCTAGAGACCCAGTACTTC | CASSISTGGLETQYF
TRBJ2-3 | few | TRBD2 | TRBV7-7 | TGTGCCAGCAGCTTAGCGTCAGGACTAGCGGGGCTTGATACGCAGTATTTT | CASSLASGLAGLDTQYF
TRBJ2-3 | NA | NA | TRBV5-1 | TGCGCCAGCACCAGGGCTACCACAGATACGCAGTATTTT | CASTRATTDTQYF
TRBJ2-1 | NA | NA | TRBV20-1 | TGCAGTGCTAGAGATTGGTTCTCCTACAATGAGCAGTTCTTC | CSARDWFSYNEQFF
TRBJ2-3 | NA | NA | TRBV12-3/TRBV12-4 | TGTGCCAGCAGTTCTGGGGGGGCCTATTTCCCAGATACGCAGTATTTT | CASSSGGAYFPDTQYF
TRBJ2-5 | NA | NA | TRBV20-1 | TGCAGTACCCGTAGGGGGGAGACCCAGTACTTC | CSTRRGETQYF
TRBJ2-1 | many | TRBD1 | TRBV12-3/TRBV12-4 | TGTGCCAGCGGCCCTGGACAGGTTTACAATGAGCAGTTCTTC | CASGPGQVYNEQFF
TRBJ2-3 | NA | TRBD2 | TRBV7-2 | TGTGCCAGCAGTTACGGGGCCACCGTGGGGGGGGCAGATACGCAGTATTTT | CASSYGATVGGADTQYF
TRBJ2-3 | few | TRBD2 | TRBV28 | TGTGCCAGCAGTTTGCTGATGGAGGCTAGCGGGGGGTCCACAGATACGCAGTATTTT | CASSLLMEASGGSTDTQYF
TRBJ2-3 | NA | NA | TRBV7-3 | TGTGCCAGCAGCCCCCGGGAGCGTGATACGCAGTATTTT | CASSPRERDTQYF
TRBJ1-2 | few | NA | TRBV20-1 | TGCAGTGCTCCAAACTTAAGGGACTTTTATGGCTACACCTTC | CSAPNLRDFYGYTF
TRBJ2-5 | few | NA | TRBV3-1 | TGTGCCAGCAGCCGCGACGTTCGGAGGGGGGAAGAGACCCAGTACTTC | CASSRDVRRGEETQYF
TRBJ1-4 | NA | NA | TRBV19 | TGTGCCAGTAGTAGCCACCGACAGAATGAAAAACTGTTTTTT | CASSSHRQNEKLFF
TRBJ1-1 | NA | TRBD1 | TRBV12-3/TRBV12-4 | TGTGACAGCAGTCCCGGGACAGGGAAGACTGAAGCTTTCTTT | CDSSPGTGKTEAFF
TRBJ2-2 | NA | TRBD1 | TRBV4-1 | TGCGCCAGCAGCCAAGGGGACAGGGGGCCGAACACCGGGGAGCTGTTTTTT | CASSQGDRGPNTGELFF
TRBJ2-7 | few | NA | TRBV27 | TGTGCCAGCAGTCGAGCAGCCTTAGCGTCCTACGAGCAGTACTTC | CASSRAALASYEQYF
TRBJ2-7 | few | TRBD2 | TRBV12-3/TRBV12-4 | TGTGCCAGCAGTCCCGGCTATAGCGGGAACTCCTACGAGCAGTACTTC | CASSPGYSGNSYEQYF
TRBJ2-2 | NA | NA | TRBV12-3/TRBV12-4 | TGTGCCAGCAGTTTTCCCCCGGGCACCGGGGAGCTGTTTTTT | CASSFPPGTGELFF
TRBJ1-4 | many | NA | TRBV20-1 | TGCAGTGCTAGAGATAACGGGGGGAATGAAAAACTGTTTTTT | CSARDNGGNEKLFF
TRBJ1-1 | many | NA | TRBV7-3 | TGTGCCAGCAGCTTAATGTCCGGAAAGAACACTGAAGCTTTCTTT | CASSLMSGKNTEAFF
TRBJ2-5 | NA | TRBD2 | TRBV4-2 | TGTGCCAGCAGCCAAGTCCATAGCGGGGGTGGGCAAGAGACCCAGTACTTC | CASSQVHSGGGQETQYF
TRBJ2-3 | NA | NA | TRBV12-3/TRBV12-4 | TGTGCCAGCAGCCGCTCGGTGAGGGGAGGAACAGATACGCAGTATTTT | CASSRSVRGGTDTQYF
TRBJ1-2 | NA | TRBD1 | TRBV18 | TGTGCCAGCTCACCCTTGGACAGGGCTATGTGGGGCTACACCTTC | CASSPLDRAMWGYTF
TRBJ2-1 | few | NA | TRBV7-2 | TGTGCCAGCAGCCCCTCCCCGGGGAATGAGCAGTTCTTC | CASSPSPGNEQFF